The subject of this entry is one T cell receptor (beta chain). As yet, its antigen is unknown. This entry belongs to a study of OX40 agonist ivuxolimab in advanced cancers. Study-wide context: Patients assigned to dose escalation were diagnosed with hepatocellular carcinoma, melanoma, renal cell or head and neck cancer. Partial responses were achieved by three patients, of whom one had hepatocellular carcinoma and two had cutaneous melanoma.

Study-level findings and limits: The antigens recognized by the expanded peripheral T cells, that is their antigen specificity, were not determined.

The CDR3 length is 14 residues. Germline V gene sequence: CDR1 MNHNS, CDR2 SASEGT. The ends lost 1 base at V and 6 bases at J; junction bases unmatched: 4. Only in-frame clones appear in the TCRdb table, and some are missing; sequencing was by immunoSEQ multiplex PCR. The table lists 55,000 to 80,000 clones, 80% to 90% of them singletons. This specimen consisted of CD4+ or CD8+ T cells sorted from blood, obtained in a trial of the OX40 agonist ivuxolimab. The sequence came from an adult with an advanced solid tumor such as melanoma, head and neck, liver or kidney cancer. The chain carries TRBV6-1 and TRBJ1-2, with 8 positions matching TRBD1. CDR3 amino acids: CASSEGSDRDGYTF. For the CDR3, the DNA is TGTGCCAGCAGTGAAGGTTCGGACAGGGATGGCTACACCTTC.